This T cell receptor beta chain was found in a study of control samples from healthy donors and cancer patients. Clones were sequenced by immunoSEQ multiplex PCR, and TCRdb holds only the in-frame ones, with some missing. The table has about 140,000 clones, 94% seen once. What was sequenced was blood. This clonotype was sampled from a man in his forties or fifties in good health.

The CDR3: CASSGGQGGHGYTF. In DNA form, the CDR3 reads TGCGCCAGCAGCGGAGGACAGGGAGGGCATGGCTACACCTTC. The J gene is TRBJ1-2, the V gene TRBV5-1; TRBD1 matches at 8 bases. Germline V lookup: CDR1 SGHRS, CDR2 YFSETQ. With V trimmed by 4 bases and J by 6 bases, 8 bases remained unmatched. This CDR3 contains 14 residues.